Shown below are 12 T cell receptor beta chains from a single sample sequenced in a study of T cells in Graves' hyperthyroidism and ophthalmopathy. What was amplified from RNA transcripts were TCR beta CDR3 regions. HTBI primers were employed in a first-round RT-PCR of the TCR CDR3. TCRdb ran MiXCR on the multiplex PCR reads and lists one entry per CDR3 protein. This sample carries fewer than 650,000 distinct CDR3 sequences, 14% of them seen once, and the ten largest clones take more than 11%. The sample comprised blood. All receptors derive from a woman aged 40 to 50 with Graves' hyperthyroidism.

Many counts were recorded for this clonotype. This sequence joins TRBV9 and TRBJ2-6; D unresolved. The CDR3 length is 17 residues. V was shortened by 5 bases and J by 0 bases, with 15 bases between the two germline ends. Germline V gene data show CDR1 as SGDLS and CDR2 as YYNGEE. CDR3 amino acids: CASSSQGPSSGANVLTF. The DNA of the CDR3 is TGTGCCAGCAGTTCCCAAGGACCGAGCTCTGGGGCCAACGTCCTGACTTTC.

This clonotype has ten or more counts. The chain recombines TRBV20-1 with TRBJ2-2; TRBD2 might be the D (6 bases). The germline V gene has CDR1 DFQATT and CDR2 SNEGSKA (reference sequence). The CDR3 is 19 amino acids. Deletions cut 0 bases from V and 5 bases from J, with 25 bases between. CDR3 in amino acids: CSARDIQEAGRTRTGELFF. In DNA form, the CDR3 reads TGCAGTGCTAGAGATATCCAGGAAGCGGGCCGAACACGGACCGGGGAGCTGTTTTTT.

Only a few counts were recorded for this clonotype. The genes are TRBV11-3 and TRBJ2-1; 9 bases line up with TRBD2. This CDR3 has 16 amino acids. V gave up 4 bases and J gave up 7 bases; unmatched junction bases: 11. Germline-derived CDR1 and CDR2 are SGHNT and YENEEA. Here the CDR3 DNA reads TGTGCCAGCAGCTCACGGGGTAGCGGGAGTGATAATGAGCAGTTCTTC. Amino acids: CASSSRGSGSDNEQFF. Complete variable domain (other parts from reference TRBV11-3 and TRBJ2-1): EAGVVQSPRYKIIEKKQPVAFWCNPISGHNTLYWYLQNLGQGPELLIRYENEEAVDDSQLPKDRFSAERLKGVDSTLKIQPAELGDSAVYLCASSSRGSGSDNEQFFGPGTRLTVL.

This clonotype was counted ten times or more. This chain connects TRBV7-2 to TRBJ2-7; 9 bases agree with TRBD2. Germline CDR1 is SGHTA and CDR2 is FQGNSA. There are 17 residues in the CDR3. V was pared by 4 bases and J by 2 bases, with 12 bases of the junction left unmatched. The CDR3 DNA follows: TGTGCCAGCAGCTCATCCTCCGGCGGGAGGGAGGCCTACGAGCAGTACTTC. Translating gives CASSSSSGGREAYEQYF.

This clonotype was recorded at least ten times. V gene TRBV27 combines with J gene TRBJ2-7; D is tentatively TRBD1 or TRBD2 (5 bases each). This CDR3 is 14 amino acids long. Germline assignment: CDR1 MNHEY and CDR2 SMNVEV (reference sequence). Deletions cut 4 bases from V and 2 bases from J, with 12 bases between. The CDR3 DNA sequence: TGTGCCAGCAGTTCTTTGGGACCGGCCTACGAGCAGTACTTC. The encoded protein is CASSSLGPAYEQYF.

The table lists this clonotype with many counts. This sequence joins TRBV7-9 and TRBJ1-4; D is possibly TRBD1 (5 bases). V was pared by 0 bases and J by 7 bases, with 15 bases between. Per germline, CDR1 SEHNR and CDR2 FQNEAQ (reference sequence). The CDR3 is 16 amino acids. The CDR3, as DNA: TGTGCCAGCAGCTTAGCGGTCGGGGCCGGAGGTGAAAAACTGTTTTTT. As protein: CASSLAVGAGGEKLFF. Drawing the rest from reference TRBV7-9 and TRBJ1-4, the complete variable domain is DTGVSQNPRHKITKRGQNVTFRCDPISEHNRLYWYRQTLGQGPEFLTYFQNEAQLEKSRLLSDRFSAERPKGSFSTLEIQRTEQGDSAMYLCASSLAVGAGGEKLFFGSGTQLSVL.

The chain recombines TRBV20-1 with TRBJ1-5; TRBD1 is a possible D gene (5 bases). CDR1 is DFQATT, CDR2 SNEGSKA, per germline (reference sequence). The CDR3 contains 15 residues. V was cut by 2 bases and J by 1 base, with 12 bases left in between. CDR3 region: CSARSGGGSNQPQHF. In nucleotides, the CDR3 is TGCAGTGCTAGATCGGGGGGGGGGAGCAATCAGCCCCAGCATTTT.

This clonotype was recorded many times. CDR3 DNA: TGTGCCAGCAGCTTACCGAGCAGGGCAACTGGGGCCAACGTCCTGACTTTC. Amino acids: CASSLPSRATGANVLTF. V is TRBV11-3 and J is TRBJ2-6; D is possibly TRBD1 (5 bases). Germline CDR1 reads SGHNT; CDR2 reads YENEEA. The V gene lost 2 bases and the J gene lost 2 bases, with 13 bases spanning the gap. There are 17 residues in the CDR3.

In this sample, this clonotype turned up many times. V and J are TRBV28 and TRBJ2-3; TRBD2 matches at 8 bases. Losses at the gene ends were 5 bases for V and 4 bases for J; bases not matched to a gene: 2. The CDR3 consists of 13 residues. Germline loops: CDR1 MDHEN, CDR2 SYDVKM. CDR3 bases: TGTGCCAGCAGTAATAGCGGGGCAGATACGCAGTATTTT. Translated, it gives CASSNSGADTQYF.

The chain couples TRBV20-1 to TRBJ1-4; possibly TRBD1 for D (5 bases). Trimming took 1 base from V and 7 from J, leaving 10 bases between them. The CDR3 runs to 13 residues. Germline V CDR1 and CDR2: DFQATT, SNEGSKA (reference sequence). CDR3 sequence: CSARVGGVEKLFF. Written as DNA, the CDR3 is TGCAGTGCTAGAGTCGGGGGTGTTGAAAAACTGTTTTTT.

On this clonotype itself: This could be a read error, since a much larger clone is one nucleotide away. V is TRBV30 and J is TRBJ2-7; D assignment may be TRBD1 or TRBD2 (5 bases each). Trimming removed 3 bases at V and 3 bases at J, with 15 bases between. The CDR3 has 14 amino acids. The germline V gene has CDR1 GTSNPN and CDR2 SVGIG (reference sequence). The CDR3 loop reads CAWRVSERGYEQYF. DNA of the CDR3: TGTGCCTGGAGAGTTAGCGAGAGGGGCTACGAGCAGTACTTC.

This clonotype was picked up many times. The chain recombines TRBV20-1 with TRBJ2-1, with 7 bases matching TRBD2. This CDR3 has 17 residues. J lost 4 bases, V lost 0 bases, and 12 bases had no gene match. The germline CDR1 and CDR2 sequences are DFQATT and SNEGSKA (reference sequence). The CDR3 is CSARDVQSGAVYNEQFF. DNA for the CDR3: TGCAGTGCTAGAGATGTGCAAAGCGGGGCTGTTTACAATGAGCAGTTCTTC.